The clone carrying this TCR beta chain came up a few times. The time point: blood at routine non-recurrence follow-up after resection. Frozen PBMC, nontumor lung or tumor provided whole RNA, which was sequenced unsorted. Individual TCR cDNA molecules each bore their own unique molecular identifier. MiXCR, run by TCRdb on the 5' RACE reads, gives a single entry per CDR3 protein. The sample lists 45,000 to 65,000 distinct CDR3 sequences; 6% to 8.5% were seen once. The data were taken from a study of spatial heterogeneity in lung cancer. About the study: At a median of about 22 months after resection, follow-up PBMC samples were sequenced when available. There were consistently more beta-chain sequences detected than alpha-chain sequences.

After removal of 5 bases from V and 0 bases from J, the junction contained 4 bases not matched to a gene. The germline gives CDR1 SGHTA, CDR2 FQGNSA. The CDR3 is 15 amino acids. The rearrangement joins TRBV7-2 to TRBJ2-3; 8 bases fit TRBD2. Source: PBMCs, taken at follow-up. The sequence was collected from a female donor with early-stage non-small cell lung cancer. In DNA, the CDR3 is TGTGCCAGCAGCCCTAGCGGGTTGAGCACAGATACGCAGTATTTT. This encodes CASSPSGLSTDTQYF.